These 29 T cell receptor beta chains were sequenced from one sample in a study of blood T cell repertoires in COVID-19. TCRdb keeps only in-frame clones here, not all; method: immunoSEQ multiplex PCR. The data contain about 87,000 clones, about 88% of them singletons. The specimen was peripheral blood. These receptors all come from a man in his forties or fifties with acute or convalescent COVID-19.

This clone has only a few counts. The rearrangement links TRBV7-3 to TRBJ1-2; 7 bases are shared with TRBD1. The CDR3 is 15 amino acids. V lost 5 bases to trimming and J lost 6 bases; unmatched junction nucleotides: 12. CDR1 SGHTA and CDR2 FQGTGA come from the germline V gene. The CDR3 region is CASSPTLDRANGYTF. CDR3 sequence (DNA): TGTGCCAGCAGCCCGACGCTCGACAGGGCGAATGGCTACACCTTC.

The chain has TRBV5-5 and TRBJ2-2; a weak D match, TRBD1 (6 bases). This CDR3 contains 16 residues. Trimming shortened V by 0 bases and J by 0 bases, and 9 bases separated the two germline ends. Germline V gives CDR1 SGHKS, CDR2 YYEKEE (reference sequence). The CDR3 region is CASSLGQGTNTGELFF. CDR3 DNA sequence: TGTGCCAGCAGCTTGGGTCAGGGGACGAACACCGGGGAGCTGTTTTTT.

In its sample, this clone was seen a few times. This chain links TRBV7-3 with TRBJ1-2; 8 bases align to TRBD1. Germline assignment: CDR1 SGHTA and CDR2 FQGTGA. The CDR3 has 12 amino acids. J was trimmed by 7 bases and V by 2 bases; bases with no gene match: 0. DNA for the CDR3: TGTGCCAGCAGCTTACAGGGGGCTGGCTACACCTTC. It translates to CASSLQGAGYTF.

The CDR3: CAWSVGQRMNTEAFF. Written as DNA, the CDR3 is TGTGCCTGGAGTGTGGGACAGCGCATGAACACTGAAGCTTTCTTT. This chain joins TRBV30 and TRBJ1-1; 7 nucleotides match TRBD1. CDR3 size: 15 residues. The trim removed 0 bases at V and 0 bases at J, leaving 4 bases unmatched. Germline loops: CDR1 GTSNPN, CDR2 SVGIG (reference sequence).

The chain carries TRBV7-2 and TRBJ1-6; perhaps TRBD1 as D (5 bases). Germline-derived CDR1 and CDR2 are SGHTA and FQGNSA. This CDR3 comprises 14 residues. V gave up 3 bases and J gave up 9 bases, with 12 bases separating them. The CDR3 DNA reads TGTGCCAGCAGCTTCGGGGGATTCGGTTCACCCCTCCACTTT. Its translation: CASSFGGFGSPLHF.

J is TRBJ1-1 and V is TRBV19; D perhaps matches TRBD1 (5 bases). Trimming cost V 1 base and J 4 bases, with 16 bases left between them. Germline V gene data show CDR1 as LNHDA and CDR2 as SQIVND (reference sequence). This CDR3 is 16 amino acids long. CDR3 protein: CASSIGVGGASTEAFF. In DNA form, the CDR3 reads TGTGCCAGTAGTATAGGTGTGGGAGGGGCCAGCACTGAAGCTTTCTTT.

J is TRBJ2-2 and V is TRBV11-3, with 7 bases identical to TRBD1. This CDR3 has 15 residues. Unmatched junction bases numbered 6, after V lost 5 bases and J lost 3 bases. Germline V gene lookup returns CDR1 SGHNT and CDR2 YENEEA. CDR3 amino acids: CASSTGTADTGELFF. CDR3 in DNA: TGTGCCAGCAGCACCGGGACAGCGGACACCGGGGAGCTGTTTTTT. The entire variable domain, with the rest obtained from reference TRBV11-3 and TRBJ2-2, is as follows: EAGVVQSPRYKIIEKKQPVAFWCNPISGHNTLYWYLQNLGQGPELLIRYENEEAVDDSQLPKDRFSAERLKGVDSTLKIQPAELGDSAVYLCASSTGTADTGELFFGEGSRLTVL.

This chain connects TRBV5-1 to TRBJ1-1; D perhaps matches TRBD1 (6 bases). The CDR3 contains 16 residues. Germline V gene data show CDR1 as SGHRS and CDR2 as YFSETQ. V lost 0 bases, J lost 0 bases, and 12 bases lay in between. CDR3 amino acids: CASSLENRELNTEAFF. CDR3 DNA: TGCGCCAGCAGCTTGGAAAACAGGGAACTGAACACTGAAGCTTTCTTT.

The V gene is TRBV19, the J gene TRBJ1-2; D gene unclear. Germline CDR1 reads LNHDA; CDR2 reads SQIVND (reference sequence). The ends were cut back, 3 bases at V and 5 bases at J, with 10 bases in the middle. This CDR3 contains 13 residues. The CDR3 spells CASSMPVSYGYTF. The CDR3 DNA follows: TGTGCCAGTAGTATGCCAGTTTCATATGGCTACACCTTC.

The chain has TRBV2 and TRBJ1-2; TRBD1 might be the D (6 bases). CDR1 and CDR2 (germline): SNHLY, FYNNEI. This CDR3 is 14 amino acids long. V was pared by 2 bases and J by 8 bases, with 15 bases between. CDR3 sequence (DNA): TGTGCCAGCAGTGAATCTTGGCAGGGGAGAGGCTACACCTTC. This gives the protein CASSESWQGRGYTF.

The chain links TRBV7-2 to TRBJ1-5; TRBD1 matches 9 bases. V lost 6 bases to trimming and J lost 7 bases; unmatched junction nucleotides: 4. The CDR3 consists of 13 residues. CDR1 and CDR2 (germline): SGHTA, FQGNSA. In DNA, the CDR3 is TGTGCCAGCAGTCCGGGACAGGGACAGCCCCAGCATTTT. This sequence encodes CASSPGQGQPQHF.

This clone was detected a few times. V is TRBV6-6 and J is TRBJ2-5; TRBD1 is a possible D gene (6 bases). V gave up 0 bases and J gave up 5 bases, with 16 bases separating them. The CDR3 is 16 residues long. Looked up from germline, CDR1 is MNHNY and CDR2 is SVGAGI (reference sequence). As DNA, the CDR3 is TGTGCCAGCAGTTACTCGGGCACAGGGACGATCGAGACCCAGTACTTC. Encoded protein: CASSYSGTGTIETQYF.

This clone was picked up a small number of times. The CDR3 here is CASSSRDKYSPLHF. The CDR3 DNA sequence: TGTGCCAGCAGCTCTCGGGACAAGTATTCACCCCTCCACTTT. V is TRBV7-2 and J is TRBJ1-6; TRBD1 is a possible D gene (6 bases). Germline CDR1 is SGHTA and CDR2 is FQGNSA. This CDR3 is built from 14 residues. The V end was cut by 4 bases, the J end by 8 bases, with 12 bases between.

V usage is TRBV6-5 and J usage is TRBJ1-2, with D perhaps TRBD1 (6 bases). Germline lookup yields CDR1 MNHEY and CDR2 SVGAGI. This CDR3 is 13 amino acids long. The V end was cut by 5 bases, the J end by 8 bases, with 15 bases between. CDR3: CASSRLQGGGYTF. Here the CDR3 DNA reads TGTGCCAGCAGTAGATTACAGGGCGGCGGCTACACCTTC.

The chain is built from TRBV6-1 and TRBJ1-2; 8 bases line up with TRBD1. This CDR3 contains 13 residues. Germline V lookup: CDR1 MNHNS, CDR2 SASEGT. The junction had 4 bases not matched to a gene; V was cut back by 3 bases and J by 7 bases. The CDR3 reads CASSEQGARGYTF. The CDR3 DNA reads TGTGCCAGCAGTGAGCAGGGGGCCCGTGGCTACACCTTC.

This clone was detected only once. The rearrangement links TRBV18 to TRBJ2-7; tentative D call: TRBD2 (5 bases). V was cut by 3 bases and J by 5 bases, with 14 bases left in between. CDR3 size: 14 residues. Germline values: CDR1 KGHSH, CDR2 LQKENI. The CDR3 coding sequence is TGTGCCAGCTCACCTCTGGGAGAGGTGGACGAGCAGTACTTC. Its protein is CASSPLGEVDEQYF.

CDR3 region: CASSPSVGSWELFF. Here the CDR3 DNA reads TGTGCCAGCAGCCCTAGCGTCGGTTCCTGGGAGCTGTTTTTT. The J gene is TRBJ2-2, the V gene TRBV3-1 (or the pseudogene TRBV3-2); possible D gene TRBD2, 6 bases. CDR3 size: 14 residues. Trimming removed 4 bases at V and 9 bases at J, with 15 bases between. Looked up from germline, CDR1 is LGHDT and CDR2 is YNNKEL (reference sequence).

This chain uses TRBV24-1 with TRBJ2-1, with 8 bases lining up with TRBD1. In germline, CDR1 is KGHDR, CDR2 SFDVKD. Trimming at V came to 9 bases and at J to 5 bases, leaving 8 bases not matched to a gene. The CDR3 has 14 residues. CDR3 residues: CATATGGKDNEQFF. In DNA form, the CDR3 reads TGTGCCACCGCTACAGGGGGAAAGGACAATGAGCAGTTCTTC.

This rearrangement joins TRBV15 to TRBJ1-1; TRBD1 matches at 8 bases. J gave up 4 bases and V 4 bases, and 8 bases lay outside the gene matches. CDR3 length equals 15 residues. Germline values: CDR1 LNHNV, CDR2 YYDKDF (reference sequence). CDR3 nucleotides: TGTGCCACCAGCACTCTACGGACAGGGCGCACTGAAGCTTTCTTT. Protein product: CATSTLRTGRTEAFF.

The chain combines TRBV19 with TRBJ2-2, with 9 bases fitting TRBD1. CDR1 is LNHDA, CDR2 SQIVND, per germline (reference sequence). CDR3 length equals 15 residues. The ends lost 5 bases at V and 4 bases at J; junction bases unmatched: 5. CDR3 nucleotides: TGTGCCAGTAGTCCGGGACAGGGTCCCACCGGGGAGCTGTTTTTT. Amino acid sequence: CASSPGQGPTGELFF.

By share of the sample, this clone is large. This CDR3 reads CASGRDRGWSLHF. Here the CDR3 DNA reads TGTGCCAGCGGGCGGGACAGGGGATGGTCCCTCCACTTT. This rearrangement joins TRBV27 to TRBJ1-6; TRBD1 aligns across 10 bases. The V gene end was trimmed by 8 bases and the J gene end by 14 bases; junction bases not matched to a gene: 9. CDR1 and CDR2 (germline): MNHEY, SMNVEV (reference sequence). The CDR3 runs 13 residues.

CDR3 sequence (DNA): TGTGCCAGCAGCTTTAGACAGGGGGCAGGCGAGCAGTACTTC. Protein: CASSFRQGAGEQYF. This chain connects TRBV7-2 to TRBJ2-7; TRBD1 matches at 10 bases. Trimming cost V 3 bases and J 6 bases; bases outside gene matches: 5. Germline loops: CDR1 SGHTA, CDR2 FQGNSA. CDR3 length: 14 amino acids.

This clone was recorded once. The J gene is TRBJ2-7, the V gene TRBV27, with no clear D. Trimming pared 8 bases from V and 0 bases from J, leaving 5 bases between. This CDR3 is 11 amino acids long. Germline loops: CDR1 MNHEY, CDR2 SMNVEV (reference sequence). In DNA, the CDR3 is TGTGCCAGCGGCCGCTCCTACGAGCAGTACTTC. It codes for CASGRSYEQYF.

The J gene is TRBJ2-5, the V gene TRBV5-1; D is possibly TRBD2 (5 bases). The germline V and J ends were trimmed by 2 bases and 4 bases, with 9 bases remaining between them. This CDR3 contains 13 residues. Germline V gives CDR1 SGHRS, CDR2 YFSETQ. In nucleotides, the CDR3 is TGCGCCAGCAGCTTCACAGAGGGAGAGACCCAGTACTTC. It translates to CASSFTEGETQYF.

The chain uses TRBV6-2 or TRBV6-3 and TRBJ2-7; D remains unclear. There are 17 residues in the CDR3. The ends were cut back, 0 bases at V and 0 bases at J, with 15 bases in the middle. The germline V gene has CDR1 MNHEY and CDR2 SVGEGT. CDR3 amino acids: CASSYSPGVVNSYEQYF. CDR3 in DNA: TGTGCCAGCAGTTACTCCCCCGGAGTTGTGAACTCCTACGAGCAGTACTTC.

This rearrangement joins TRBV7-9 to TRBJ1-3; D remains ambiguous. Looked up from germline, CDR1 is SEHNR and CDR2 is FQNEAQ (reference sequence). With 3 bases removed from V and 0 bases from J, the gap between germline ends came to 12 bases. The CDR3 runs 16 residues. In nucleotides, the CDR3 is TGTGCCAGCAGCTTCCTTGCGCAAGTCTCTGGAAACACCATATATTTT. As protein: CASSFLAQVSGNTIYF.

The chain links TRBV6-5 to TRBJ1-2; D remains ambiguous. The CDR3 is 15 residues long. The V end was cut by 0 bases, the J end by 0 bases, with 8 bases between. In germline, CDR1 is MNHEY, CDR2 SVGAGI. Written as DNA, the CDR3 is TGTGCCAGCAGTTACTCCGCAGGTTCTAACTATGGCTACACCTTC. This codes for CASSYSAGSNYGYTF.

The chain combines TRBV6-5 with TRBJ2-7; 8 bases map to TRBD1. Germline lookup yields CDR1 MNHEY and CDR2 SVGAGI. V gave up 5 bases and J gave up 3 bases; unmatched junction bases: 3. CDR3 size: 13 residues. The CDR3 sequence is CASSPDRGYEQYF. The DNA for the CDR3 is TGTGCCAGCAGTCCCGACAGGGGCTACGAGCAGTACTTC.

This clone was seen just once. The chain couples TRBV27 to TRBJ1-4, with unresolved D. Germline assignment: CDR1 MNHEY and CDR2 SMNVEV (reference sequence). This CDR3 spans 15 amino acids. The V end lost 4 bases, the J end lost 3 bases, and 12 bases lay between the germline ends. The CDR3 region is CASSSAGASNEKLFF. DNA of the CDR3: TGTGCCAGCAGTTCAGCGGGTGCCTCTAATGAAAAACTGTTTTTT. Drawing the rest from reference TRBV27 and TRBJ1-4, the complete variable domain is EAQVTQNPRYLITVTGKKLTVTCSQNMNHEYMSWYRQDPGLGLRQIYYSMNVEVTDKGDVPEGYKVSRKEKRNFPLILESPSPNQTSLYFCASSSAGASNEKLFFGSGTQLSVL.